This T cell receptor beta chain was observed in a study of blood T cell repertoires in COVID-19. There are 15 residues in the CDR3. The ends were cut back, 3 bases at V and 7 bases at J, with 19 bases in the middle. Per germline, CDR1 LNHDA and CDR2 SQIVND (reference sequence). Repertoires were generated with immunoSEQ multiplex PCR, while TCRdb's copy carries only in-frame clones and drops some. There are some 180,000 clones in the sample; more than 80% occur only once, and 6.2% lies in the top ten. V and J are TRBV19 and TRBJ2-7, with D perhaps TRBD2 (6 bases). Source material: PBMCs or T cells enriched from blood (not recorded which). This sequence was found in a man aged 40-49 years who had recovered from COVID-19. The DNA for the CDR3 is TGTGCCAGTAGTATTGCGGGACCAGGAACTAGGGAGCAGTACTTC. This sequence encodes CASSIAGPGTREQYF.